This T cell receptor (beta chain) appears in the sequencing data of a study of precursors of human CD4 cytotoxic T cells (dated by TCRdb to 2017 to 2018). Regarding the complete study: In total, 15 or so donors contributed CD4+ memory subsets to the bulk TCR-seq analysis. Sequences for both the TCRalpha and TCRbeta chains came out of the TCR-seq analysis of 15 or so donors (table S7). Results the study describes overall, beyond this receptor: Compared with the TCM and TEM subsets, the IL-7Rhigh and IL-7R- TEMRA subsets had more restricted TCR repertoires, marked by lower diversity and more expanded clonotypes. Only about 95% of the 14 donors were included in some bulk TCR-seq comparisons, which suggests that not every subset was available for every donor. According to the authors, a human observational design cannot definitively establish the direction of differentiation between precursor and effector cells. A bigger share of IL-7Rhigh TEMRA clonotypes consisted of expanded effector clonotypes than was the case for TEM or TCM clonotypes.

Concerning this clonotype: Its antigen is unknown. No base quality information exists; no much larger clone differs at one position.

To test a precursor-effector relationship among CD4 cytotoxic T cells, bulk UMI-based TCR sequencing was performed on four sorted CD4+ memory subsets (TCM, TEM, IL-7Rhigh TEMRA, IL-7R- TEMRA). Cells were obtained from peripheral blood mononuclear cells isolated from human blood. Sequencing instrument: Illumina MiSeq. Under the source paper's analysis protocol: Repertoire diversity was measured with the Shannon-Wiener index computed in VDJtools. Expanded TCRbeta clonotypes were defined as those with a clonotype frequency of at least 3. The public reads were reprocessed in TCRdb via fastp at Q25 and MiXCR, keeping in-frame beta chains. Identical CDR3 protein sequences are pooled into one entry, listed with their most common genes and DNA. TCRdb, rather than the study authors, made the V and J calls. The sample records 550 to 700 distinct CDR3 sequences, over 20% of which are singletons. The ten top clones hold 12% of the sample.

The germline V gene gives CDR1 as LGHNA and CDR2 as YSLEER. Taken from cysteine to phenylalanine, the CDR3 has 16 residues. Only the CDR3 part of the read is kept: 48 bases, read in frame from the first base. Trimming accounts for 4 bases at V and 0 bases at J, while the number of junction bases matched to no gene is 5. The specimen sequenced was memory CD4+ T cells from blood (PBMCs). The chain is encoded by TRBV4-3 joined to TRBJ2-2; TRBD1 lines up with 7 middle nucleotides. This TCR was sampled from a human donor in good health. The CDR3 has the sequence CASSPTGNPNTGELFF. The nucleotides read TGCGCCAGCAGCCCGACAGGGAATCCGAACACCGGGGAGCTGTTTTTT.